This T cell receptor beta chain was captured in a study of OX40 agonist ivuxolimab in advanced cancers. Study summary: Ivuxolimab was administered intravenously to patients at 0.01 to 10 mg/kg every 2 weeks. Findings of the study overall: The mean number of expanded clones was higher in CD8+ T cells than in CD4+.

Profiled with immunoSEQ multiplex PCR; TCRdb holds only in-frame clones, not every one. The sample contains about 81,000 clones, around 80% of which appear only once. Germline CDR1 and CDR2: SGHNT and YYREEE (reference sequence). CDR3 length: 15 residues. The V and J ends lost 3 bases and 2 bases respectively, with 13 bases between them. On this clone: Its antigen is currently unknown.

Here the sequenced sample was CD4+ or CD8+ T cells sorted from blood, taken in a trial of the OX40 agonist ivuxolimab. The source is an adult with an advanced solid tumor such as melanoma, head and neck, liver or kidney cancer. The rearrangement links TRBV5-4 to TRBJ2-3; D unclear. The CDR3 reads CASSSQLLSTDTQYF. CDR3 in DNA: TGTGCCAGCAGCTCTCAGCTCCTTTCCACAGATACGCAGTATTTT.